What follows describes a single T cell receptor (beta chain). Its antigen is still unknown. The data originate from a study of vaccination and CD4 T cells after COVID-19. As for treatment: approximately 10-day PBMC culture with coronavirus spike peptide pools or control peptides (ViraFEST assay). Using peptide pools, antigen-specific T cells were expanded in ViraFEST before TCRs were sequenced. The study's findings and limits: Post-vaccination reactive clonotypes (median roughly 35) did not differ significantly from post-infection (under 22).

CD4+ T cells that had been cultured provided DNA sequenced with the Oncomine TCR Beta short-read assay. TCRdb reprocessed the PCR reads with MiXCR, giving one entry per CDR3 protein. The data show around 19,000 distinct CDR3 sequences, roughly 50% seen once. CDR1 is DFQATT, CDR2 SNEGSKA, per germline (reference sequence). The CDR3 covers 17 residues. The V gene end was trimmed by 4 bases and the J gene end by 7 bases; junction bases not matched to a gene: 16. V is TRBV20-1 and J is TRBJ2-1; 10 nucleotides agree with TRBD2. The clonotype originates from a human donor who had recovered from COVID-19. The sample consisted of CD4+ T cells from blood, cultured in vitro. CDR3 sequence: CSAKVGRGLARLNEQFF. The CDR3 DNA reads as TGCAGTGCTAAGGTCGGAAGGGGACTAGCGAGGCTAAATGAGCAGTTCTTC.